This is a list of T cell receptor beta chains from one sample in a study of shared clonotypes between healthy human individuals. Sequenced by immunoSEQ multiplex PCR; TCRdb stores in-frame clones only, minus some. The repertoire holds fewer than 500,000 clones, with over 75% as singletons. The sample comprised PBMCs. These receptors originate from a woman aged 40 to 50 in good health. Some clones in this sample may be carry-over from other donors' samples. Each CDR3 is given with its conserved first and last residue. D genes are given only for firm matches. Clone size, where shown, is once, few, many, or a class for clones that have expanded.

j_gene | abundance | v_gene | d_gene | CDR3aa | CDR3nt
TRBJ2-1 | - | TRBV19 | TRBD1 | CASTGQKGQGYNEQFF | TGTGCCAGTACGGGCCAAAAGGGACAGGGGTACAATGAGCAGTTCTTC
TRBJ2-3 | - | TRBV20-1 | - | CSARQGDTQYF | TGCAGTGCTAGACAGGGAGATACGCAGTATTTT
TRBJ1-1 | - | TRBV5-1 | - | CASSWEGGLDTEAFF | TGCGCCAGCAGCTGGGAGGGGGGGCTGGACACTGAAGCTTTCTTT
TRBJ2-7 | - | TRBV29-1 | TRBD2 | CSSWTSGYEQYF | TGCAGCTCTTGGACTAGCGGCTACGAGCAGTACTTC
TRBJ2-5 | - | TRBV4-1 | - | CASSRTAQETQYF | TGCGCCAGCAGCCGGACGGCGCAAGAGACCCAGTACTTC
TRBJ1-2 | - | TRBV11-2 | - | CASSRGGVKSGYTF | TGTGCCAGCAGCCGAGGTGGGGTAAAAAGCGGCTACACCTTC
TRBJ2-7 | - | TRBV7-9 | - | CASSLAGGTYEQYF | TGTGCCAGCAGCTTAGCAGGAGGCACCTACGAGCAGTACTTC
TRBJ2-3 | - | TRBV5-1 | TRBD2 | CASSLELAGGSRDTQYF | TGCGCCAGCAGCTTGGAACTAGCGGGAGGTTCACGGGATACGCAGTATTTT
TRBJ2-7 | - | TRBV7-3 | - | CASSLGVRYEQYF | TGTGCCAGCAGCTTAGGGGTGCGCTACGAGCAGTACTTC
TRBJ2-3 | - | TRBV15 | - | CATSRDSVAGVLSTDTQYF | TGTGCCACCAGCAGAGATTCAGTGGCCGGAGTTCTCAGCACAGATACGCAGTATTTT
TRBJ2-2 | - | TRBV11-1 | - | CASSFFRDISTGELFF | TGTGCCAGCAGCTTTTTCCGGGACATTTCCACCGGGGAGCTGTTTTTT
TRBJ2-7 | - | TRBV5-6 | TRBD1 | CASSPKPGQDSYEQYF | TGTGCCAGCAGCCCAAAACCCGGACAGGACTCCTACGAGCAGTACTTC
TRBJ2-6 | - | TRBV7-2 | - | CASSSWSSGANVLTF | TGTGCCAGCAGCTCGTGGAGCTCTGGGGCCAACGTCCTGACTTTC
TRBJ2-7 | - | TRBV28 | - | CATREVSQYF | TGTGCCACCCGAGAGGTCTCTCAGTACTTC
TRBJ1-6 | once | TRBV5-1 | - | CASSLVQGRNSPLHF | TGCGCCAGCAGCTTGGTCCAGGGGAGGAATTCACCCCTCCACTTT
TRBJ2-7 | - | TRBV5-6 | TRBD1 | CASSAPGQDVVRSYEQYF | TGTGCCAGCAGCGCACCGGGACAGGACGTCGTTAGGTCCTACGAGCAGTACTTC
TRBJ2-2 | - | TRBV7-3 | TRBD1 | CASRRDRGTGELFF | TGTGCCAGCAGGAGGGACAGGGGTACCGGGGAGCTGTTTTTT
TRBJ2-3 | - | TRBV30 | - | CAWSALGVGTDTQYF | TGTGCCTGGAGCGCGTTGGGGGTAGGAACAGATACGCAGTATTTT
TRBJ2-3 | - | TRBV6-6 | - | CASSQPSTDTQYF | TGTGCCAGCAGTCAACCATCCACAGATACGCAGTATTTT
TRBJ1-4 | few | TRBV10-3 | - | CAISDAGAHEKLFF | TGTGCCATCAGTGACGCGGGGGCGCATGAAAAACTGTTTTTT
TRBJ2-5 | - | TRBV7-9 | TRBD1 | CASSLGRTGGSRETQYF | TGTGCCAGCAGCTTAGGACGTACAGGGGGCTCGAGGGAGACCCAGTACTTC
TRBJ2-7 | - | TRBV5-5 | - | CASSSGHPPGEQYF | TGTGCCAGCAGCTCGGGACACCCCCCGGGAGAGCAGTACTTC
TRBJ1-1 | few | TRBV30 | - | CAASAGGDQGRAFF | TGTGCCGCCTCGGCCGGAGGGGACCAAGGGAGGGCTTTCTTT
TRBJ1-1 | - | TRBV6-5 | - | CASSYWGRGTEAFF | TGTGCCAGCAGTTACTGGGGGCGCGGCACTGAAGCTTTCTTT
TRBJ2-7 | - | TRBV7-9 | TRBD1 | CASRPTGLFPYEQYF | TGTGCCAGCAGACCGACAGGGCTTTTCCCATACGAGCAGTACTTC
TRBJ2-2 | once | TRBV30 | - | CAWSGTGELFF | TGTGCCTGGAGTGGCACCGGGGAGCTGTTTTTT
TRBJ1-2 | - | TRBV9 | TRBD1 | CASSVGQGFGGYTF | TGTGCCAGCAGCGTAGGACAGGGTTTTGGTGGCTACACCTTC
TRBJ2-5 | - | TRBV5-1 | - | CASSLEGARGETQYF | TGCGCCAGCAGCTTGGAAGGTGCGCGAGGGGAGACCCAGTACTTC
TRBJ2-7 | - | TRBV10-3 | TRBD1 | CASSYPPTGASYEQYF | TGTGCCAGCAGTTACCCCCCGACAGGGGCTAGCTACGAGCAGTACTTC